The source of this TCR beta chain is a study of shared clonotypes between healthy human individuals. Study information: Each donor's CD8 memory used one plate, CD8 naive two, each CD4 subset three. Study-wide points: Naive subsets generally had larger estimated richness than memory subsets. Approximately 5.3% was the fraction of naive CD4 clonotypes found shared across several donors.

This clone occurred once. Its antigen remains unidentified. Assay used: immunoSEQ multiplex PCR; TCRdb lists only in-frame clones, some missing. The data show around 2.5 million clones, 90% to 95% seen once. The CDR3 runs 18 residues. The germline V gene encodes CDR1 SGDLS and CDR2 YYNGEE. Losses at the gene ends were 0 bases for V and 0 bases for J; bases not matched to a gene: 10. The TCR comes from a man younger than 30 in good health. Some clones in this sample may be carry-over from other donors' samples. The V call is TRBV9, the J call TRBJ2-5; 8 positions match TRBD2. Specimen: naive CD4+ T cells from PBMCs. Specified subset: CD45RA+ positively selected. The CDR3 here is CASSVGLAGPSYQETQYF. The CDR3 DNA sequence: TGTGCCAGCAGCGTAGGCCTAGCGGGCCCTTCGTACCAAGAGACCCAGTACTTC.